The 22 T cell receptor beta chains listed next were all sequenced from one sample in a study of blood T cells in healthy people across ages. The authors ran a second PCR of about 7 to 11 cycles using a sample-barcoded 5' primer and a J-beta primer mix. A single record per CDR3 protein comes from TCRdb applying MiXCR to the 5' RACE reads. The sample yields around 1,600,000 distinct CDR3 sequences, approximately 42% seen once. The sample comprised blood. The receptors derive from a young woman in good health.

This clonotype was recorded at least ten times. V usage is TRBV28 and J usage is TRBJ2-7, with no clear D. Deletions cut 5 bases from V and 2 bases from J, with 13 bases between. The CDR3 has 14 residues. Looked up from germline, CDR1 is MDHEN and CDR2 is SYDVKM. CDR3 sequence: CASSATVPAYEQYF. The CDR3, as DNA: TGTGCCAGCAGTGCGACGGTTCCCGCCTACGAGCAGTACTTC.

There are a few counts of this clonotype. The chain employs TRBV28 and TRBJ2-3; 13 bases agree with TRBD2. After removal of 4 bases from V and 2 bases from J, the junction contained 12 bases not matched to a gene. This CDR3 is built from 19 residues. Germline-derived CDR1 and CDR2 are MDHEN and SYDVKM. The CDR3 DNA reads TGTGCCAGCAGTTCCAATCTACCCGGGACTAGCGGGACCACAGATACGCAGTATTTT. Translated: CASSSNLPGTSGTTDTQYF. The whole variable domain, remainder taken from reference TRBV28 and TRBJ2-3, is DVKVTQSSRYLVKRTGEKVFLECVQDMDHENMFWYRQDPGLGLRLIYFSYDVKMKEKGDIPEGYSVSREKKERFSLILESASTNQTSMYLCASSSNLPGTSGTTDTQYFGPGTRLTVL.

The chain carries TRBV21-1 and TRBJ2-1; the DNA was not used to check the table's D call, TRBD1. TRBV21-1 is listed as a pseudogene. The CDR3 is 17 residues long. The CDR3 loop reads CASSKEERTGISREQFF. CDR3 nucleotides: TGTGCCAGCAGCAAAGAGGAGAGGACAGGCATTTCGCGGGAGCAGTTCTTC.

The chain employs TRBV29-1 and TRBJ1-1; 10 bases agree with TRBD1. Germline V gene sequence: CDR1 SQVTM, CDR2 ANQGSEA. V shed 4 bases, J shed 11 bases, and the junction held 7 bases outside the gene matches. This CDR3 has 12 amino acids. CDR3 DNA: TGCAGCGTTGTCGAGACAGGGGGCCGGGCTTTCTTT. Translation gives CSVVETGGRAFF.

The sample holds a few counts of this clonotype. In nucleotides, the CDR3 is TGTGCCAGCAACCTAGGGGGACAGGGGCATGGCTACACCTTC. Translating gives CASNLGGQGHGYTF. The chain combines TRBV2 with TRBJ1-2, with 10 bases aligning to TRBD1. The V gene's germline CDR1 is SNHLY and CDR2 FYNNEI. The CDR3 is made up of 14 amino acids. V lost 7 bases and J lost 6; bases outside the gene matches: 8. Based on the CDR3 plus reference TRBV2 and TRBJ1-2, the full variable domain is EPEVTQTPSHQVTQMGQEVILRCVPISNHLYFYWYRQILGQKVEFLVSFYNNEISEKSEIFDDQFSVERPDGSNFTLKIRSTKLEDSAMYFCASNLGGQGHGYTFGSGTRLTVV.

The gene calls are TRBV5-1 and TRBJ2-7; D not resolved. The CDR3 has 14 residues. Per the germline V gene, CDR1 is SGHRS and CDR2 is YFSETQ. V dropped 3 bases and J dropped 7 bases, with 17 bases sitting between them. The CDR3 region has the DNA TGCGCCAGCAGCTCCACGGACGGTTACAATGAGCAGTACTTC. Protein product: CASSSTDGYNEQYF.

This clonotype was counted a few times. The CDR3 DNA reads TGCGCCAGCATCCCCTTTCCGCACCAGGACTACGAGCAGTACTTC. It encodes CASIPFPHQDYEQYF. This chain uses TRBV5-1 with TRBJ2-7, with unresolved D. V was pared by 6 bases and J by 3 bases, with 19 bases between. This CDR3 comprises 15 residues. Germline V gene data show CDR1 as SGHRS and CDR2 as YFSETQ.

This clonotype was counted a single time. This rearrangement joins TRBV27 to TRBJ2-4; 8 bases match TRBD1. The DNA matches TRBJ2-7 better at its end, which makes the J call doubtful. Germline assignment: CDR1 MNHEY and CDR2 SMNVEV (reference sequence). CDR3 length: 16 residues. CDR3 sequence reads: CASTRTGFGSSYEQYF. Here the CDR3 DNA reads TGTGCCAGCACACGGACAGGGTTTGGGTCTAGTTACGAGCAGTACTTC.

The chain is built from TRBV3-1 and TRBJ1-4; no reliable D call. Deletions cut 1 base from V and 6 bases from J, with 9 bases between. From germline, CDR1 is LGHDT and CDR2 YNNKEL (reference sequence). The CDR3 is made up of 14 amino acids. The CDR3 nucleotides read TGTGCCAGCAGCCAAGTAGTCTCCGATGAAAAACTGTTTTTT. It encodes CASSQVVSDEKLFF.

At least ten counts were recorded for this clonotype. This chain uses TRBV12-3 or TRBV12-4 with TRBJ2-7, with D tentatively TRBD1 or TRBD2 (6 bases each). V gave up 3 bases and J gave up 4 bases, with 13 bases separating them. The length of the CDR3 is 14 residues. CDR3 sequence reads: CASSLGGGPYEQYF. The CDR3 DNA reads TGTGCCAGCAGTTTGGGTGGGGGGCCATACGAGCAGTACTTC.

This sequence joins TRBV5-1 and TRBJ2-7; the D gene is possibly TRBD2 (5 bases). The V gene's germline CDR1 is SGHRS and CDR2 YFSETQ. The V and J ends lost 0 bases and 4 bases respectively, with 14 bases between them. The CDR3 runs 15 residues. The CDR3 sequence: CASSLVSGMGYEQYF. The CDR3 bases are TGCGCCAGCAGCTTGGTATCGGGGATGGGTTACGAGCAGTACTTC.

This clonotype was observed a handful of times. The J gene is TRBJ2-1, the V gene TRBV6-2 or TRBV6-3; D might be TRBD2 (6 bases). Per the germline V gene, CDR1 is MNHEY and CDR2 is SVGEGT. This CDR3 region has 17 residues. Trimming pared 4 bases from V and 4 bases from J, leaving 20 bases between. The CDR3 DNA follows: TGTGCCAGCAGTTTGGGGGGTTCCTTCTTATGGTACAATGAGCAGTTCTTC. Protein: CASSLGGSFLWYNEQFF.

Written as DNA, the CDR3 is TGTGCCAGCAGTGTTAGGGGCCAGCCCCAGCATTTT. Residues: CASSVRGQPQHF. The rearrangement links TRBV28 to TRBJ1-5, with D possibly matching TRBD1 (5 bases). The CDR3 covers 12 residues. Between the trimmed V and J ends, which lost 5 bases and 7 bases, there was a span of 9 bases. The germline gives CDR1 MDHEN, CDR2 SYDVKM.

This clonotype has ten or more counts. V is TRBV7-2 and J is TRBJ2-3; the D gene is possibly TRBD2 (5 bases). Germline loops: CDR1 SGHTA, CDR2 FQGNSA. V was clipped by 5 bases and J by 5 bases, with 17 bases between them. The CDR3 consists of 15 residues. This chain's CDR3 is CASSPSGLTGDTQYF. CDR3 sequence (DNA): TGTGCCAGCAGCCCGAGCGGCCTCACGGGAGATACGCAGTATTTT.

This sequence joins TRBV4-1 and TRBJ2-1, with D unclear. With 0 bases removed from V and 10 bases from J, the gap between germline ends came to 10 bases. CDR1 is MGHRA and CDR2 is YSYEKL in the germline V gene. There are 13 residues in the CDR3. This chain's CDR3 is CASSQERISEQFF. Here the CDR3 DNA reads TGCGCCAGCAGCCAAGAGAGGATAAGCGAGCAGTTCTTC.

At least ten counts were recorded for this clonotype. The V and J genes are TRBV9 and TRBJ2-3; TRBD2 is a possible D gene (5 bases). CDR1 is SGDLS, CDR2 YYNGEE, per germline. The V end lost 0 bases, the J end lost 6 bases, and 23 bases lay between the germline ends. The CDR3 length is 18 residues. In nucleotides, the CDR3 is TGTGCCAGCAGCGTAGCTACGAGCAGCGGAGGATCGTACGATACGCAGTATTTT. Protein: CASSVATSSGGSYDTQYF. Filled out from reference TRBV9 and TRBJ2-3, the complete variable domain reads DSGVTQTPKHLITATGQRVTLRCSPRSGDLSVYWYQQSLDQGLQFLIQYYNGEERAKGNILERFSAQQFPDLHSELNLSSLELGDSALYFCASSVATSSGGSYDTQYFGPGTRLTVL.

This chain connects TRBV27 to TRBJ1-2, with TRBD1 as a possible D gene (5 bases). This CDR3 has 16 residues. From germline, CDR1 is MNHEY and CDR2 SMNVEV (reference sequence). Deletions cut 7 bases from V and 6 bases from J, with 24 bases between. The CDR3 spells CASMRLGTPFENGYTF. DNA of the CDR3: TGTGCCAGCATGAGGTTAGGGACTCCCTTTGAGAATGGCTACACCTTC.

The count of this clonotype is one. The DNA of the CDR3 is TGCAGCGTTGGGCAGGGGTGGGAGACCCAGTACTTC. This gives the protein CSVGQGWETQYF. The chain combines TRBV29-1 with TRBJ2-5, with a tentative D call TRBD1 (6 bases). Deletions cut 4 bases from V and 5 bases from J, with 11 bases between. Germline assignment: CDR1 SQVTM and CDR2 ANQGSEA. This CDR3 has 12 amino acids.

In its sample, this clonotype was seen a few times. J is TRBJ2-6 and V is TRBV4-3, with a tentative D call TRBD1 (5 bases). CDR1 and CDR2 from the germline V gene are LGHNA and YSLEER. Trimming took off 3 bases at V and 0 bases at J, with 9 bases between the two ends. The CDR3 is made up of 16 amino acids. The CDR3 reads CASSHHRYSGANVLTF. The CDR3 region has the DNA TGCGCCAGCAGCCATCACAGGTACTCTGGGGCCAACGTCCTGACTTTC.

This clonotype was found a few times. The chain recombines TRBV29-1 with TRBJ1-1, with D perhaps matching TRBD1 (6 bases). This CDR3 is built from 15 residues. V gave up 3 bases and J gave up 1 base, with 15 bases separating them. Germline values: CDR1 SQVTM, CDR2 ANQGSEA. The chain's CDR3 is CSVEGGRGKNTEAFF. CDR3 coding DNA: TGCAGCGTTGAGGGGGGCCGGGGGAAGAACACTGAAGCTTTCTTT.

The chain is built from TRBV2 and TRBJ1-6; 9 positions match TRBD1. Germline loops: CDR1 SNHLY, CDR2 FYNNEI. CDR3 length: 14 residues. J was trimmed by 6 bases and V by 6 bases; bases with no gene match: 3. This chain's CDR3 is CASRMDRGNSPLHF. In DNA form, the CDR3 reads TGTGCCAGCAGGATGGACAGGGGTAATTCACCCCTCCACTTT. Looking up the rest from reference TRBV2 and TRBJ1-6 gives the full variable domain: EPEVTQTPSHQVTQMGQEVILRCVPISNHLYFYWYRQILGQKVEFLVSFYNNEISEKSEIFDDQFSVERPDGSNFTLKIRSTKLEDSAMYFCASRMDRGNSPLHFGNGTRLTVT.

This clonotype was seen a handful of times. This chain links TRBV6-5 with TRBJ1-3; D gene uncertain. Between the trimmed V and J ends, which lost 11 bases and 0 bases, there was a span of 14 bases. There are 14 residues in the CDR3. Germline V CDR1 and CDR2: MNHEY, SVGAGI. The CDR3, as DNA: TGTGCCGTCAAAAGGGTTCTCTCTGGAAACACCATATATTTT. Its protein product is CAVKRVLSGNTIYF.